The 17 T cell receptor beta chains below were found in one sample sequenced in a study of T cells in Graves' hyperthyroidism and ophthalmopathy. The source material, RNA transcripts, was used to amplify TCR beta CDR3 regions. HTBI primers were used for first-round RT-PCR of the TCR CDR3. TCRdb recomputed calls from the multiplex PCR reads with MiXCR, one row per CDR3 protein. The sample records hundreds of thousands of distinct CDR3 sequences, approximately 18% being singletons. The specimen sequenced was blood. The source of these receptors is a man aged 50-60 years with Graves' ophthalmopathy.

The chain links TRBV6-2 or TRBV6-3 to TRBJ2-5; weak D call: TRBD1 (6 bases). This CDR3 spans 14 amino acids. Looked up from germline, CDR1 is MNHEY and CDR2 is SVGEGT. The V gene lost 5 bases and the J gene lost 0 bases, with 10 bases spanning the gap. Here the CDR3 DNA reads TGTGCCAGCAGTAAACAGGGCAACCAAGAGACCCAGTACTTC. Its protein is CASSKQGNQETQYF.

This clonotype was recorded at least ten times. This sequence joins TRBV5-8 and TRBJ1-1; D remains ambiguous. V lost 0 bases and J lost 1, with 4 bases in between. CDR3 size: 13 residues. Germline V lookup: CDR1 SGHTS, CDR2 YDEGEE. This chain's CDR3 is CASSLDKNTEAFF. The DNA for the CDR3 is TGTGCCAGCAGCTTGGATAAGAACACTGAAGCTTTCTTT.

This clonotype was seen repeatedly, ten times or more. V is TRBV2 and J is TRBJ2-7; TRBD2 agrees at 7 bases. The germline gives CDR1 SNHLY, CDR2 FYNNEI. This CDR3 region has 12 residues. The V segment lost 3 bases and the J segment 7 bases; nucleotides outside the gene matches: 3. The CDR3 here is CASSEGGREQYF. CDR3 nucleotides: TGTGCCAGCAGTGAGGGGGGGAGGGAGCAGTACTTC.

The chain couples TRBV9 to TRBJ1-4; D remains unclear. Germline CDR1 reads SGDLS; CDR2 reads YYNGEE. The CDR3 length is 15 residues. The V end was cut by 0 bases, the J end by 5 bases, with 11 bases between. In DNA, the CDR3 is TGTGCCAGCAGCGTAGGGTCGGGTGGAAATGAAAAACTGTTTTTT. It codes for CASSVGSGGNEKLFF.

The rearrangement links TRBV5-1 to TRBJ1-1; D unclear. V was cut by 7 bases and J by 4 bases, with 14 bases left in between. Germline V gene sequence: CDR1 SGHRS, CDR2 YFSETQ. The CDR3 has 13 residues. CDR3 in amino acids: CASRPEPGTEAFF. The CDR3 coding sequence is TGCGCCAGCCGCCCGGAGCCGGGCACTGAAGCTTTCTTT.

This chain uses TRBV11-1 with TRBJ2-1, with TRBD2 matching over 11 bases. Germline V CDR1 and CDR2: SGHAT, FQDESV (reference sequence). The V and J ends lost 4 bases and 9 bases, in that order; junction bases with no gene match: 5. The CDR3 sequence is 14 residues long. For the CDR3, the DNA is TGTGCCAGCAGCTCCGGGACTAGCGGCCTTGAGCAGTTCTTC. This encodes CASSSGTSGLEQFF.

In its sample, this clonotype was seen many times. This sequence joins TRBV27 and TRBJ1-1; D remains ambiguous. Trimming shortened V by 5 bases and J by 0 bases, and 16 bases separated the two germline ends. The CDR3 totals 16 residues. Germline lookup yields CDR1 MNHEY and CDR2 SMNVEV (reference sequence). The CDR3 nucleotides read TGTGCCAGCAGTCCCTATTCGGCCAAAATGAACACTGAAGCTTTCTTT. This sequence encodes CASSPYSAKMNTEAFF.

This clonotype showed up many times. The rearrangement links TRBV2 to TRBJ1-2; TRBD1 is a possible D gene (6 bases). Trimming removed 4 bases at V and 0 bases at J, with 15 bases between. The CDR3 runs to 16 residues. Germline values: CDR1 SNHLY, CDR2 FYNNEI. CDR3 bases: TGTGCCAGCAGTGGATTACAGGGTCAAGCTAACTATGGCTACACCTTC. This encodes CASSGLQGQANYGYTF.

This clonotype was found many times. The chain combines TRBV28 with TRBJ2-7; TRBD2 matches 10 bases. Unmatched junction bases numbered 6, after V lost 8 bases and J lost 5 bases. The germline CDR1 and CDR2 sequences are MDHEN and SYDVKM. The CDR3 length is 13 residues. CDR3 sequence: CASGLAGEHEQYF. CDR3 sequence (DNA): TGTGCCAGCGGCCTAGCGGGAGAACACGAGCAGTACTTC.

This clonotype was detected ten times or more. V usage is TRBV27 and J usage is TRBJ2-1; a weak D match, TRBD1 (6 bases). Germline loops: CDR1 MNHEY, CDR2 SMNVEV (reference sequence). The V end was cut by 5 bases, the J end by 5 bases, with 13 bases between. The CDR3 sequence is 14 residues long. This CDR3 reads CASSHPGHHNEQFF. Written as DNA, the CDR3 is TGTGCCAGCAGTCACCCGGGACATCACAATGAGCAGTTCTTC.

At least ten counts were recorded for this clonotype. The chain has TRBV7-8 and TRBJ2-3; 8 bases align to TRBD2. Losses at the gene ends were 5 bases for V and 5 bases for J; bases not matched to a gene: 12. Germline CDR1 is SGHVS and CDR2 is FQNEAQ. The CDR3 has 16 amino acids. This CDR3 reads CASSPPGGRNRDTQYF. CDR3 DNA: TGTGCCAGCAGCCCCCCCGGCGGGAGGAATAGAGATACGCAGTATTTT.

The chain combines TRBV6-1 with TRBJ2-5; D not resolved. Per germline, CDR1 MNHNS and CDR2 SASEGT. V gave up 7 bases and J gave up 0 bases, with 9 bases separating them. There are 13 residues in the CDR3. DNA of the CDR3: TGTGCCAGCAATGGCAGAAACCAAGAGACCCAGTACTTC. This translates into CASNGRNQETQYF.

This chain uses TRBV6-5 with TRBJ2-1; no firm D call. Germline CDR1 is MNHEY and CDR2 is SVGAGI. Between the trimmed V and J ends, which lost 2 bases and 7 bases, there was a span of 6 bases. This CDR3 contains 12 residues. CDR3 sequence (DNA): TGTGCCAGCAGTTACCCGGATAATGAGCAGTTCTTC. This sequence encodes CASSYPDNEQFF.

This clonotype was seen a handful of times. The J gene is TRBJ1-2, the V gene TRBV6-1; 10 bases are a match to TRBD1. Unmatched junction bases numbered 10, after V lost 7 bases and J lost 5 bases. CDR1 and CDR2 from the germline V gene are MNHNS and SASEGT. The CDR3 covers 15 residues. In DNA, the CDR3 is TGTGCCAGCACTCTGAGGACAGGGGGAGGTTATGGCTACACCTTC. It translates to CASTLRTGGGYGYTF.

This clonotype occurred a few times. V usage is TRBV6-5 and J usage is TRBJ1-1; no clear D. The germline gives CDR1 MNHEY, CDR2 SVGAGI. Trimming shortened V by 0 bases and J by 5 bases, and 10 bases separated the two germline ends. The CDR3 is made up of 14 amino acids. The CDR3 region is CASSYSVIGTEAFF. The CDR3 DNA sequence: TGTGCCAGCAGTTACTCGGTGATCGGGACTGAAGCTTTCTTT.

The gene calls are TRBV28 and TRBJ2-3; D is possibly TRBD2 (5 bases). Germline V gene sequence: CDR1 MDHEN, CDR2 SYDVKM. This CDR3 region has 12 residues. Between the trimmed V and J ends, which lost 4 bases and 7 bases, there was a span of 9 bases. The CDR3 sequence is CASSSSGNTQYF. CDR3 DNA: TGTGCCAGCAGTTCCTCGGGAAATACGCAGTATTTT.

This clonotype was counted between two and nine times. V and J are TRBV9 and TRBJ2-1; D gene unclear. Per germline, CDR1 SGDLS and CDR2 YYNGEE. Trimming pared 0 bases from V and 2 bases from J, leaving 15 bases between. This CDR3 comprises 17 residues. The CDR3, as DNA: TGTGCCAGCAGCGTAGAGACACTCGCTGGAGCCTACAATGAGCAGTTCTTC. It yields the protein CASSVETLAGAYNEQFF.